A selection of T cell receptor beta chains follows, all from one sample in a study of patients and donors after allogeneic stem cell transplantation. Each CDR3 protein gets one entry after TCRdb re-called the RT-PCR reads with MiXCR. The repertoire holds hundreds of thousands of distinct CDR3 sequences, around 41% seen once, with roughly 11% in the top ten. The sequencing sample was made of blood, either unsorted or a sorted T cell fraction (not recorded which). The origin of the receptors is a human donor who was either an allogeneic HSCT recipient or a stem cell or donor lymphocyte infusion donor (not recorded which). It is not recorded whose cells these are; they may come from a transplant donor. Each CDR3 is given with its conserved first and last residue. D genes are given only for firm matches. The size of a clone is reported for some rows only, either as once, few or many, or as a class for expanded clones.

j_gene | len | d_gene | abundance | v_gene | CDR3aa | CDR3nt
TRBJ2-3 | 14 | TRBD2 | few | TRBV10-3 | CASRGGGSTDTQYF | TGTGCCTCCCGCGGCGGGGGGTCCACAGATACGCAGTATTTT
TRBJ2-5 | 15 | NA | few | TRBV10-3 | CAISEQASAGETQYF | TGTGCCATCAGTGAGCAGGCTAGCGCAGGAGAGACCCAGTACTTC
TRBJ1-2 | 15 | TRBD1 | few | TRBV30 | CAWSEAGTGVYGYTF | TGTGCCTGGAGCGAAGCCGGGACAGGGGTCTATGGCTACACCTTC
TRBJ2-7 | 14 | NA | NA | TRBV15 | CATSRMDFSYEQYF | TGTGCCACCAGCAGGATGGACTTCTCCTACGAGCAGTACTTC
TRBJ2-6 | 18 | TRBD1 | NA | TRBV12-3/TRBV12-4 | CASSSSGTGGGGANVLTF | TGTGCCAGCAGTTCCTCCGGGACAGGGGGCGGTGGGGCCAACGTCCTGACTTTC
TRBJ1-5 | 16 | NA | NA | TRBV28 | CASSRRFLGGNQPQHF | TGTGCCAGCAGCCGGAGATTCCTAGGAGGCAATCAGCCCCAGCATTTT
TRBJ1-5 | 13 | NA | NA | TRBV28 | CASSKRAKQPQHF | TGTGCCAGCAGCAAGCGGGCCAAGCAGCCCCAGCATTTT
TRBJ1-2 | 13 | NA | few | TRBV9 | CASSANRNYGYTF | TGTGCCAGCAGTGCGAACAGGAACTATGGCTACACCTTC
TRBJ2-5 | 14 | NA | once | TRBV12-3/TRBV12-4 | CASSLGPSGGAQYF | TGTGCCAGCAGTTTAGGGCCGTCCGGAGGGGCCCAGTACTTC
TRBJ2-4 | 13 | NA | few | TRBV2 | CASSVQAKNIQYF | TGTGCCAGCAGTGTGCAGGCCAAAAACATTCAGTACTTC
TRBJ2-1 | 15 | NA | NA | TRBV12-3/TRBV12-4 | CASSWAVVSYNEQFF | TGTGCCAGCAGTTGGGCAGTAGTCTCCTACAATGAGCAGTTCTTC
TRBJ1-1 | 14 | NA | NA | TRBV10-3 | CAISQDMMNTEAFF | TGTGCCATCAGCCAGGACATGATGAACACTGAAGCTTTCTTT
TRBJ2-3 | 15 | TRBD1 | few | TRBV10-3 | CAIRRQGRGTDTQYF | TGTGCCATCAGGCGACAGGGCCGAGGAACAGATACGCAGTATTTT
TRBJ1-1 | 14 | NA | NA | TRBV4-2 | CASSLSPTETSAFF | TGTGCCAGCAGCCTCAGCCCCACAGAAACGTCAGCTTTCTTT
TRBJ1-4 | 15 | TRBD1 | NA | TRBV5-4 | CASSLERQGGEKLFF | TGTGCCAGCAGCTTGGAGAGACAGGGAGGGGAAAAACTGTTTTTT
TRBJ2-1 | 13 | NA | NA | TRBV15 | CATSWDPHNEQFF | TGTGCCACCAGTTGGGACCCTCACAATGAGCAGTTCTTC
TRBJ2-7 | 12 | NA | NA | TRBV5-5 | CASSWSRYEQYF | TGTGCCAGCAGCTGGAGCCGCTACGAGCAGTACTTC
TRBJ2-7 | 16 | TRBD2 | NA | TRBV28 | CASSPLRASGGYEQYF | TGTGCCAGCAGCCCACTTAGAGCCTCGGGGGGCTACGAGCAGTACTTC
TRBJ1-5 | 14 | NA | NA | TRBV12-3/TRBV12-4 | CASSPLRAGQPQHF | TGTGCCAGCAGTCCACTCCGCGCAGGCCAGCCCCAGCATTTT
TRBJ2-1 | 15 | NA | few | TRBV7-2 | CASSLFSSSYNEQFF | TGTGCCAGCAGCTTATTTTCGAGCTCCTACAATGAGCAGTTCTTC
TRBJ2-7 | 15 | NA | NA | TRBV6-5 | CASSHRRGTGGEQYF | TGTGCCAGCAGTCACCGCCGGGGCACGGGTGGCGAGCAGTACTTC
TRBJ2-3 | 16 | TRBD2 | NA | TRBV7-9 | CASSSPGLVGADTQYF | TGTGCCAGCAGCTCCCCGGGACTAGTTGGGGCAGATACGCAGTATTTT
TRBJ1-1 | 12 | TRBD1 | medium-sized | TRBV29-1 | CSVRTGNTEAFF | TGCAGCGTCAGGACAGGGAACACTGAAGCTTTCTTT
TRBJ1-1 | 16 | NA | few | TRBV5-5 | CASSPRTGDMNTEAFF | TGTGCCAGCAGCCCTAGGACGGGAGACATGAACACTGAAGCTTTCTTT
TRBJ1-5 | 15 | NA | NA | TRBV7-2 | CASSPGPPGNQPQHF | TGTGCCAGCAGCCCGGGACCCCCGGGCAATCAGCCCCAGCATTTT
TRBJ1-2 | 13 | NA | NA | TRBV14 | CASSQAVPNGYTF | TGTGCCAGCAGCCAAGCCGTGCCGAATGGCTACACCTTC
TRBJ1-1 | 14 | NA | NA | TRBV19 | CASSITGSHTEAFF | TGTGCCAGTAGTATAACAGGGTCGCACACTGAAGCTTTCTTT
TRBJ1-1 | 13 | NA | few | TRBV6-6 | CASSYSSQARAFF | TGTGCCAGCAGTTACTCTAGTCAGGCCCGAGCTTTCTTT
TRBJ2-1 | 15 | NA | few | TRBV20-1 | CSARGTRGDWDEQFF | TGCAGTGCCCGGGGGACCAGGGGGGATTGGGATGAGCAGTTCTTC
TRBJ1-1 | 16 | NA | NA | TRBV5-5 | CASSPIKMTLSTEAFF | TGTGCCAGCAGCCCGATAAAGATGACACTCAGTACTGAAGCTTTCTTT
TRBJ1-1 | 14 | NA | few | TRBV5-6 | CASSYKGFRTEAFF | TGTGCCAGCAGCTATAAGGGGTTTAGGACTGAAGCTTTCTTT
TRBJ2-1 | 13 | NA | NA | TRBV20-1 | CSTRSANYNEQFF | TGCAGTACTAGATCCGCGAATTACAATGAGCAGTTCTTC